These 4 T cell receptor beta chains were all obtained from the same sample, sequenced in a study of T cells in Graves' hyperthyroidism and ophthalmopathy. RNA transcripts yielded amplified TCR beta CDR3 regions. The HTBI primer set served for first-round RT-PCR of the TCR CDR3. TCRdb reanalysed the multiplex PCR reads using MiXCR and keeps one entry per CDR3 protein. This sample has over 550,000 distinct CDR3 sequences; over 15% occur once, and the top ten carry about 17%. The sample taken for sequencing was blood. Receptors were obtained from a woman aged 18 to 35 with Graves' hyperthyroidism.

In DNA, the CDR3 is TGTGCCAGTAGTATTAATCTAGTCACCACCGGGGAGCTGTTTTTT. Translation: CASSINLVTTGELFF. The rearrangement joins TRBV19 to TRBJ2-2; D not resolved. CDR3 length: 15 residues. The germline gives CDR1 LNHDA, CDR2 SQIVND (reference sequence). The V gene lost 3 bases and the J gene lost 4 bases, with 12 bases spanning the gap.

This clonotype was observed many times. The chain recombines TRBV12-5 with TRBJ1-2; TRBD1 aligns across 8 bases. The germline V gene encodes CDR1 LGHNT and CDR2 FRNRAP. V shed 1 base, J shed 0 bases, and the junction held 4 bases outside the gene matches. The CDR3 is 16 residues long. CDR3 loop: CASGLGQGIANYGYTF. CDR3 DNA sequence: TGTGCTAGTGGTTTGGGACAGGGGATAGCTAACTATGGCTACACCTTC. Together with reference TRBV12-5 and TRBJ1-2, the CDR3 gives the full variable domain: DARVTQTPRHKVTEMGQEVTMRCQPILGHNTVFWYRQTMMQGLELLAYFRNRAPLDDSGMPKDRFSAEMPDATLATLKIQPSEPRDSAVYFCASGLGQGIANYGYTFGSGTRLTVV.

This rearrangement joins TRBV11-1 to TRBJ1-3; TRBD1 is a possible D gene (6 bases). This CDR3 is 14 amino acids long. Trimming took off 6 bases at V and 2 bases at J, with 11 bases between the two ends. Germline V gene sequence: CDR1 SGHAT, CDR2 FQDESV (reference sequence). The DNA of the CDR3 is TGTGCCAGCAGGACAGGCCTTCCTGGAAACACCATATATTTT. Its protein is CASRTGLPGNTIYF.

Note on this clonotype: An end of the junction differs from the germline gene, which may be a read error. The chain carries TRBV5-1 and TRBJ1-2; 8 bases map to TRBD1. CDR1 and CDR2 from the germline V gene are SGHRS and YFSETQ. The length of the CDR3 is 13 residues. CDR3 coding DNA: TGCGCCACCAGCGACAGGGGATCTGGAGGCTACACCTTC. The encoded protein is CATSDRGSGGYTF.